This TCR beta chain was identified in a study of blood T cells in healthy people across ages (dated by TCRdb to the mid-2010s). Some background on the complete study: In model experiments, template switching captured roughly one uniquely barcoded TCR beta cDNA molecule for every two T cells. Using the same blood draw, the study looked at two additional independent replicas of 1 million unique cDNA reads for two donors, one aged 18 to 30 and the other aged 80 or older. To avoid experimental bias, donors of different ages were spread randomly across the sequencing lanes. Four age groups were formed from the donors: young (average approximately 15 years), middle-aged (roughly 38), aged (under 70) and long-lived (less than 85). Using deep sequencing normalized with unique cDNA molecular identifiers, the study measured how TCR beta repertoire diversity changes with age.

The approximately 39 donors, aged about 6 to 90 years, were systemically healthy Caucasian individuals from Russia. Ten milliliters of peripheral blood were drawn from each donor into EDTA-treated Vacutainer tubes. Ficoll-Paque density-gradient centrifugation was used to isolate PBMCs, with at least 6.5 million per sample. Total RNA, at least 6 micrograms per sample, was extracted from PBMCs with Trizol reagent. For every donor, an aliquot of PBMCs went through flow cytometry to measure the percentages of naive CD45RAhigh/CD27high T cells. The germline V gene encodes CDR1 MNHEY and CDR2 SMNVEV (reference sequence). The CDR3 measures 18 amino acids from cysteine to phenylalanine. The sequence is cut down to CDR3 DNA, 54 bases in frame from base 1. Regarding this clonotype: It lacks a known antigen. No quality values exist for individual bases; no much larger clone is one base distant.

General conclusions and limits of the study: Estimates of total diversity based on one million sequenced T cells were regarded as lower bounds and as underestimates. Since profiling was done on bulk unsorted PBMCs, naive and antigen-experienced compartments could not be conclusively compared. The long-lived group showed more naive CD4+ T cells, fewer expanded clones and increased TCR diversity than the aged group, suggesting age selection. As age increased, observed TCR beta diversity per million T cells dropped in a roughly linear way, and a significant reduction was already evident by age 40. A strong correlation was found between observed TCR beta diversity and the percentage of naive T cells measured by flow cytometry. The CMV infection status of donors was not known, potentially confounding age-related changes in expanded clonotypes.

The library was generated by 5' RACE. Sequencing took place on an Illumina HiSeq 2500. A second PCR of about 6 to 12 cycles was performed with a sample-barcoded 5' primer and a J-beta primer mix. A template-switch 5' adaptor carrying 12 random nucleotides introduced a unique molecular identifier onto each TCR beta cDNA molecule. At least 2.5 million CDR3-containing paired-end reads were obtained from each sample. First-strand cDNA was synthesized from all RNA with the Mint cDNA synthesis kit, primed by a TRBC-specific oligonucleotide. Following uracil-DNA glycosylase treatment, all cDNA underwent a first 18-cycle PCR with the universal primers M1SS and BC2_uni_R. The paper's processing steps were these. Normalization of each sample was performed by random selection of 1 million high-quality reads, each carrying a distinct molecular identifier. Instead of being binned into consensus sequences, reads that shared molecular identifiers were thrown out. MiTCR, with a Q25 quality threshold and the strictest error-elimination algorithm, was used for CDR3 identification, clonotype clustering and error correction. Lower-bound total TCR beta diversity was estimated with a nonparametric unseen species model using Euler transformation. Through fastp at Q25 and MiXCR, TCRdb rebuilt clones from the public reads, retaining in-frame beta chains. Each CDR3 protein gets just one entry, which takes the most common genes and DNA from the rows behind it. These V and J calls are TCRdb output, not the study's own analysis. This sample lists approximately 1.5 million distinct CDR3 sequences; roughly 43% were detected once. The ten largest clonotypes hold just over 4% of the sample.

Sequenced sample: blood. The V gene is TRBV27 and the J gene is TRBJ2-1; 11 bases in the middle match TRBD2. With the DNA end fitting TRBJ2-7 better, the J assignment may be wrong. This clonotype was sampled from a young woman in good health. CDR3 region: CASSLVAGGPSSYNEQYF. The DNA sequence is given as TGTGCCAGCAGTTTAGTAGCGGGGGGGCCGAGCTCCTACAATGAGCAGTACTTC.